This entry lists 24 T cell receptor beta chains sequenced from one sample in a study of CD8 T cells in Susac syndrome. An amount of RNA that ranged from roughly 0.45 to 1 ug was reverse transcribed with random hexamers. From the immunoSEQ multiplex PCR reads, TCRdb called clonotypes with MiXCR, one entry per CDR3 protein. The repertoire holds under 95,000 distinct CDR3 sequences, 85% to 95% seen once, with about 0.45% in the top ten. Sequenced sample: CD8+ T cells from PBMCs. These receptor sequences come from a human donor with Susac syndrome.

The J gene is TRBJ2-1, the V gene TRBV6-2 or TRBV6-3; no definite D call. This CDR3 comprises 14 residues. V was shortened by 7 bases and J by 2 bases, with 12 bases between the two germline ends. Germline-derived CDR1 and CDR2 are MNHEY and SVGEGT. CDR3 amino acids: CASTPEGPYNEQFF. The CDR3 region has the DNA TGTGCCAGCACTCCCGAAGGACCCTACAATGAGCAGTTCTTC.

V gene TRBV7-8 combines with J gene TRBJ2-7; D is unresolved. Germline V lookup: CDR1 SGHVS, CDR2 FQNEAQ. This CDR3 is 11 amino acids long. V lost 5 bases to trimming and J lost 4 bases, with 6 bases between them. CDR3: CASSPDYEQYF. Written as DNA, the CDR3 is TGTGCCAGCAGCCCCGATTACGAGCAGTACTTC.

The chain uses TRBV5-6 and TRBJ2-1, with D possibly TRBD2 on 5 matching bases. The CDR3 is 16 amino acids. Deletions cut 4 bases from V and 0 bases from J, with 14 bases between. CDR1 and CDR2 from the germline V gene are SGHDT and YYEEEE. The CDR3 DNA is TGTGCCAGCAGCGAAAGAGAGAGGGTCTCCTACAATGAGCAGTTCTTC. Its protein product is CASSERERVSYNEQFF.

This chain connects TRBV28 to TRBJ2-5; D remains ambiguous. This CDR3 has 13 residues. The germline V gene has CDR1 MDHEN and CDR2 SYDVKM. Trimming cost V 5 bases and J 5 bases, with 12 bases left between them. The CDR3 DNA sequence: TGTGCCAGCAGTCCCCGAGGTTGGGAGACCCAGTACTTC. Protein: CASSPRGWETQYF.

V and J are TRBV7-9 and TRBJ2-7, with 9 positions matching TRBD1. Per the germline V gene, CDR1 is SEHNR and CDR2 is FQNEAQ (reference sequence). The junction had 10 bases not matched to a gene; V was cut back by 0 bases and J by 7 bases. The CDR3 sequence is 16 residues long. CDR3 sequence: CASSLAPGQGTGEQYF. The DNA of the CDR3 is TGTGCCAGCAGCTTAGCGCCGGGACAGGGAACCGGTGAGCAGTACTTC.

This clonotype was seen only a few times. V is TRBV27 and J is TRBJ2-1; D gene uncertain. CDR1 and CDR2 (germline): MNHEY, SMNVEV (reference sequence). This CDR3 region has 11 residues. V was shortened by 5 bases and J by 4 bases, with 3 bases between the two germline ends. The CDR3 nucleotides are TGTGCCAGCAGTCAGTACAATGAGCAGTTCTTC. This sequence encodes CASSQYNEQFF.

The J gene is TRBJ1-2, the V gene TRBV30; D is perhaps TRBD1 (5 bases). This CDR3 is built from 14 residues. Per germline, CDR1 GTSNPN and CDR2 SVGIG (reference sequence). V lost 7 bases and J 5 bases, leaving 20 bases between the germline ends. The CDR3 bases are TGTGCCTTGAGAGAACAGGCGGTTTGGTATGGCTACACCTTC. Translation gives CALREQAVWYGYTF. Drawing the rest from reference TRBV30 and TRBJ1-2, the complete variable domain is SQTIHQWPATLVQPVGSPLSLECTVEGTSNPNLYWYRQAAGRGLQLLFYSVGIGQISSEVPQNLSASRPQDRQFILSSKKLLLSDSGFYLCALREQAVWYGYTFGSGTRLTVV.

The gene calls are TRBV7-9 and TRBJ2-7; 8 bases match TRBD2. This CDR3 contains 15 residues. Trimming took 6 bases from V and 4 from J; bases not matched to a gene: 11. The V gene's germline CDR1 is SEHNR and CDR2 FQNEAQ (reference sequence). As DNA, the CDR3 is TGTGCCAGCAGTCGACTAACGGGAGGGCCTTACGAGCAGTACTTC. The encoded protein is CASSRLTGGPYEQYF.

The CDR3 sequence is CASSDRAGGNRHYGYTF. CDR3 DNA sequence: TGTGCCAGCAGCGATCGGGCAGGGGGCAATAGACACTATGGCTACACCTTC. V usage is TRBV21-1 and J usage is TRBJ1-2; TRBD1 is taken as the D call from the table, unchecked against the DNA. TRBV21-1 is a pseudogene segment. This CDR3 comprises 17 residues.

This clonotype has only one observation. The chain joins TRBV29-1 to TRBJ2-7; no firm D call. The V gene's germline CDR1 is SQVTM and CDR2 ANQGSEA. CDR3 length: 12 amino acids. V lost 0 bases, J lost 6 bases, and 9 bases lay in between. The CDR3 region is CSVEDLRSEQYF. The CDR3 bases are TGCAGCGTTGAAGATTTGAGGTCCGAGCAGTACTTC.

The rearrangement links TRBV20-1 to TRBJ2-2, with D uncertain. The CDR3 is made up of 15 amino acids. Germline V gene data show CDR1 as DFQATT and CDR2 as SNEGSKA (reference sequence). V lost 5 bases and J lost 1, with 14 bases in between. Here the CDR3 reads CSAQLDPKNTGELFF. CDR3 nucleotide sequence: TGCAGTGCTCAGCTCGACCCAAAGAACACCGGGGAGCTGTTTTTT.

The chain uses TRBV11-1 and TRBJ2-1, with 11 bases lining up with TRBD1. The V and J ends lost 5 bases and 3 bases, in that order; junction bases with no gene match: 12. Germline CDR1 is SGHAT and CDR2 is FQDESV (reference sequence). The CDR3 runs 18 residues. DNA of the CDR3: TGTGCCAGCAGCGACTCCGGGACAGGGGGACCAAGCTACAATGAGCAGTTCTTC. This translates into CASSDSGTGGPSYNEQFF.

This rearrangement joins TRBV7-9 to TRBJ2-7; D is tentatively TRBD1 or TRBD2 (6 bases each). Germline loops: CDR1 SEHNR, CDR2 FQNEAQ (reference sequence). The V end was cut by 7 bases, the J end by 3 bases, with 13 bases between. The CDR3 runs 13 residues. The CDR3 reads CASTPGAFYEQYF. CDR3 nucleotide sequence: TGTGCCAGCACCCCGGGGGCCTTCTACGAGCAGTACTTC.

The chain recombines TRBV27 with TRBJ1-5, with 9 positions matching TRBD1. CDR1 is MNHEY and CDR2 is SMNVEV in the germline V gene (reference sequence). The CDR3 runs to 14 residues. The J segment lost 4 bases and the V segment lost 5 bases, leaving 3 bases of the junction unmatched. CDR3 sequence: CASSTGGANQPQHF. In DNA, the CDR3 is TGTGCCAGCAGTACAGGGGGCGCGAATCAGCCCCAGCATTTT.

The chain couples TRBV2 to TRBJ2-5; 10 nucleotides match TRBD2. The CDR3 runs 16 residues. Germline V gene data show CDR1 as SNHLY and CDR2 as FYNNEI. The V and J ends lost 0 bases and 4 bases, in that order; junction bases with no gene match: 5. The CDR3 nucleotides are TGTGCCAGCAGTGAAGCGCTAGCGGGAGAGGTAGAGACCCAGTACTTC. This encodes CASSEALAGEVETQYF.

The chain is built from TRBV27 and TRBJ1-5; no reliable D call. V shed 2 bases and J shed 3 bases, with 2 bases lying between them. The germline CDR1 and CDR2 sequences are MNHEY and SMNVEV (reference sequence). The CDR3 sequence is 12 residues long. The CDR3 loop is CASSLPNQPQHF. CDR3 sequence (DNA): TGTGCCAGCAGTTTACCCAATCAGCCCCAGCATTTT.

This clonotype was seen once. The chain employs TRBV27 and TRBJ1-5, with unresolved D. Trimming shortened V by 3 bases and J by 2 bases, and 8 bases separated the two germline ends. The V gene's germline CDR1 is MNHEY and CDR2 SMNVEV (reference sequence). The CDR3 spans 14 residues. CDR3 amino acids: CASSFLGGNQPQHF. CDR3 in DNA: TGTGCCAGCAGTTTCCTGGGTGGCAATCAGCCCCAGCATTTT.

CDR3 region: CASSHPFQDSQGANVLTF. DNA of the CDR3: TGTGCCAGCAGCCACCCATTCCAAGACTCCCAAGGGGCCAACGTCCTGACTTTC. The chain combines TRBV7-9 with TRBJ2-6; D unresolved. The ends were cut back, 5 bases at V and 4 bases at J, with 21 bases in the middle. The CDR3 is made up of 18 amino acids. The germline V gene has CDR1 SEHNR and CDR2 FQNEAQ (reference sequence).

This clonotype appeared once. The V gene is TRBV12-3 or TRBV12-4, the J gene TRBJ2-5, with 7 bases identical to TRBD2. V dropped 3 bases and J dropped 2; count of bases not matched to a gene: 3. There are 14 residues in the CDR3. CDR3 nucleotides: TGTGCCAGCAGTTTCAGCGGGATTCAAGAGACCCAGTACTTC. Protein: CASSFSGIQETQYF.

This clonotype was seen a few times. The chain is built from TRBV6-5 and TRBJ2-1, with 8 bases identical to TRBD2. CDR1 and CDR2 from the germline V gene are MNHEY and SVGAGI. With V trimmed by 4 bases and J by 6 bases, 8 bases remained unmatched. CDR3 length equals 15 residues. The CDR3 bases are TGTGCCAGCAGTTTCCTAGGGACTAGGGGCAATGAGCAGTTCTTC. It codes for CASSFLGTRGNEQFF.

The CDR3 DNA follows: TGCAGTGCTAGAGAGCGCCGGGTAGCGCTGAACACCGGGGAGCTGTTTTTT. Protein sequence: CSARERRVALNTGELFF. The chain links TRBV20-1 to TRBJ2-2, with D possibly matching TRBD2 (5 bases). Germline CDR1 DFQATT, CDR2 SNEGSKA (reference sequence). The CDR3 has 17 amino acids. V lost 0 bases, J lost 1 base, and 15 bases lay in between.

This chain connects TRBV18 to TRBJ2-1; D unresolved. Per germline, CDR1 KGHSH and CDR2 LQKENI. V lost 2 bases, J lost 4 bases, and 6 bases lay in between. The CDR3 totals 13 residues. CDR3 protein: CASSPLGYNEQFF. The CDR3 DNA reads TGTGCCAGCTCACCATTAGGGTACAATGAGCAGTTCTTC.

The V gene is TRBV5-1, the J gene TRBJ1-4, with TRBD1 identical over 11 bases. The trim removed 4 bases at V and 0 bases at J, leaving 2 bases unmatched. This CDR3 has 16 amino acids. Germline V lookup: CDR1 SGHRS, CDR2 YFSETQ. In DNA form, the CDR3 reads TGCGCCAGCAGCCTGGGACAGGGGGCAACTAATGAAAAACTGTTTTTT. The encoded protein is CASSLGQGATNEKLFF.

The chain has TRBV13 and TRBJ2-5; 9 bases map to TRBD2. This CDR3 has 15 residues. Germline V gene data show CDR1 as PRHDT and CDR2 as FYEKMQ (reference sequence). V gave up 0 bases and J gave up 5 bases; unmatched junction bases: 4. The CDR3 loop reads CASSLGQTSGETQYF. The CDR3 nucleotides read TGTGCCAGCAGCTTAGGACAAACTAGCGGGGAGACCCAGTACTTC.